Listed below are T cell receptor beta chains from one sample, sequenced in a study of preoperative IRX-2 immunotherapy in early breast cancer. Here immunoSEQ multiplex PCR was the method, and the copy in TCRdb shows in-frame clones only, minus some. The sample consists of about 98,000 clones, 86% of them appearing once. This specimen consisted of tumor tissue, obtained after IRX-2 immunotherapy. Receptors were obtained from a human donor with breast cancer. Both conserved end residues are part of each CDR3. The D gene is left open where the match is weak. Clone size is not always given. Where it is, it says once, few, many or a class for expanded clones.

clone size	V gene	D gene	J gene	CDR3 protein	CDR3 DNA
-	TRBV2	-	TRBJ1-2	CASSESPGAHGYTF	TGTGCCAGCAGTGAATCCCCCGGGGCGCATGGCTACACCTTC
once	TRBV2	-	TRBJ2-7	CASSESSNTYEQYF	TGTGCCAGCAGTGAAAGTTCTAATACCTACGAGCAGTACTTC
-	TRBV30	TRBD2	TRBJ2-1	CAWIRYASASGHYNEQFF	TGTGCCTGGATTAGATATGCGTCGGCTAGCGGACACTACAATGAGCAGTTCTTC
-	TRBV19	-	TRBJ1-1	CASSNRRPGGAFF	TGTGCCAGTAGTAACCGGCGTCCCGGGGGAGCTTTCTTT
-	TRBV18	TRBD2	TRBJ2-3	CASSPLMTSGGATDTQYF	TGTGCCAGCTCACCACTTATGACTAGCGGGGGGGCCACAGATACGCAGTATTTT
-	TRBV28	-	TRBJ2-5	CASSSSGSQETQYF	TGTGCCAGCAGTTCCTCAGGGAGTCAAGAGACCCAGTACTTC
-	TRBV28	-	TRBJ2-7	CASSSGSLSYEQYF	TGTGCCAGCAGCTCAGGGTCTCTCTCCTACGAGCAGTACTTC
-	TRBV22-1	-	TRBJ2-7	CASRRLAETYEQYF	TGTGCCAGCAGGCGACTAGCGGAGACGTACGAGCAGTACTTC
-	TRBV6-8	-	TRBJ2-5	CASSTGLKETQYF	TGTGCCAGCAGTACTGGGCTTAAAGAGACCCAGTACTTC
-	TRBV7-1	-	TRBJ2-7	CASSQQGFPSGGQYF	TGTGCCAGCAGTCAACAGGGATTCCCTTCTGGAGGGCAGTACTTC
-	TRBV19	TRBD1	TRBJ1-5	CASSIVRGQNQPQHF	TGTGCCAGTAGTATAGTTAGGGGGCAAAATCAGCCCCAGCATTTT
-	TRBV6-7	-	TRBJ1-6	CASSEGRPYNSPLHF	TGTGCCAGCAGTGAGGGGCGTCCCTATAATTCACCCCTCCACTTT
-	TRBV29-1	TRBD1	TRBJ2-7	CSVGTGRTYEQYF	TGCAGCGTGGGGACAGGGCGGACCTACGAGCAGTACTTC
-	TRBV18	TRBD1	TRBJ1-4	CASSPPGGVANEKLFF	TGTGCCAGCTCACCACCAGGGGGCGTAGCTAATGAAAAACTGTTTTTT
once	TRBV19	-	TRBJ1-5	CASSIYVGGRNQPQHF	TGTGCCAGTAGTATTTACGTCGGGGGACGAAATCAGCCCCAGCATTTT
few	TRBV7-7	TRBD1	TRBJ1-2	CASSLDRARRDYGYTF	TGTGCCAGCAGCTTGGACAGGGCTCGCCGAGACTATGGCTACACCTTC
-	TRBV11-3	TRBD2	TRBJ2-1	CASSFASGGGNEQFF	TGTGCCAGCAGCTTTGCTAGCGGGGGGGGCAATGAGCAGTTCTTC
-	TRBV6-8	-	TRBJ1-1	CASRPQPGLMGSTEAFF	TGTGCCAGCAGACCCCAACCGGGATTAATGGGTAGCACTGAAGCTTTCTTT
-	TRBV19	TRBD2	TRBJ2-2	CASSLGEGLAGELFF	TGTGCCAGTAGTTTGGGGGAGGGCCTGGCCGGGGAGCTGTTTTTT
-	TRBV30	-	TRBJ1-5	CAWSRGNQPQHF	TGTGCCTGGAGTCGTGGAAATCAGCCCCAGCATTTT
-	TRBV1	-	TRBJ2-2	CASSQELTGELFF	TGCGCCAGCAGCCAAGAGCTTACCGGGGAGCTGTTTTTT
-	TRBV5-1	TRBD1	TRBJ1-3	CASSLETGTSGNTIYF	TGCGCCAGCAGCTTGGAGACAGGGACCTCTGGAAACACCATATATTTT
once	TRBV19	-	TRBJ1-1	CASSIMPGRTEAFF	TGTGCCAGTAGTATAATGCCAGGAAGAACTGAAGCTTTCTTT
-	TRBV10-3	TRBD1	TRBJ1-2	CAISEASGQLVYGYTF	TGTGCCATCAGTGAGGCCTCGGGACAGCTCGTCTATGGCTACACCTTC
-	TRBV28	TRBD2	TRBJ2-7	CASTYSGFPYEQYF	TGTGCCAGCACCTATAGCGGGTTCCCCTACGAGCAGTACTTC
-	TRBV30	TRBD1	TRBJ1-5	CAWSVPQGGQPQHF	TGTGCCTGGAGTGTCCCACAGGGGGGCCAGCCCCAGCATTTT
-	TRBV2	-	TRBJ2-7	CASTGETYEQYF	TGTGCCAGCACAGGGGAGACCTACGAGCAGTACTTC
-	TRBV28	-	TRBJ1-1	CASSLVGGVKKTEAFF	TGTGCCAGCAGTTTAGTTGGGGGGGTGAAGAAGACTGAAGCTTTCTTT
-	TRBV6-8	TRBD1	TRBJ2-3	CASTETGVGDTQYF	TGTGCCAGCACCGAAACAGGGGTGGGAGATACGCAGTATTTT
-	TRBV6-8	-	TRBJ1-4	CASSPTTVTNEKLFF	TGTGCCAGCAGTCCTACGACAGTAACTAATGAAAAACTGTTTTTT
-	TRBV29-1	TRBD2	TRBJ2-7	CSVAGGNAYEQYF	TGCAGCGTAGCGGGGGGGAATGCCTACGAGCAGTACTTC
once	TRBV10-1	TRBD1	TRBJ2-3	CASRIQGASTDTQYF	TGCGCCAGCCGCATCCAGGGGGCAAGCACAGATACGCAGTATTTT
-	TRBV18	-	TRBJ2-7	CASSPEGQGLYEQYF	TGTGCCAGCTCACCGGAGGGGCAGGGACTCTACGAGCAGTACTTC
-	TRBV29-1	-	TRBJ2-2	CSARMDGASGELFF	TGCAGCGCACGAATGGACGGAGCGTCCGGGGAGCTGTTTTTT
-	TRBV6-8	-	TRBJ1-1	CASSDWGKANMNTEAFF	TGTGCCAGCAGTGATTGGGGGAAGGCCAACATGAACACTGAAGCTTTCTTT
-	TRBV5-1	-	TRBJ2-7	CASSSSGGLAYEQYF	TGCGCCAGCAGCTCCTCTGGGGGACTGGCCTACGAGCAGTACTTC
-	TRBV19	TRBD1	TRBJ1-1	CASSATGEGVEAFF	TGTGCCAGTAGTGCGACAGGGGAAGGGGTTGAAGCTTTCTTT
once	TRBV7-6	-	TRBJ2-1	CASRPPSGATYNEQFF	TGTGCCAGCAGGCCTCCCTCGGGGGCCACCTACAATGAGCAGTTCTTC
-	TRBV1	-	TRBJ2-3	CASSQGIYDRGLADTQYF	TGCGCCAGCAGCCAAGGGATTTATGACAGGGGGCTAGCGGATACGCAGTATTTT
-	TRBV7-1	-	TRBJ1-3	CASSLNSISGNTIYF	TGTGCCAGCAGCTTGAACAGCATCTCTGGAAACACCATATATTTT
-	TRBV28	-	TRBJ2-3	CASSLNSNQPQYF	TGTGCCAGCAGTTTAAATAGCAATCAGCCCCAGTATTTT
-	TRBV6-8	TRBD1	TRBJ1-1	CASRPGGVTEAFF	TGTGCCAGCAGACCAGGGGGCGTCACTGAAGCTTTCTTT
-	TRBV6-8	TRBD2	TRBJ2-1	CASSGGLAGNEQFF	TGTGCCAGCAGTGGCGGACTAGCGGGCAATGAGCAGTTCTTC
-	TRBV6-8	-	TRBJ2-3	CASSFDPKGMDTDTQYF	TGTGCCAGCAGTTTTGACCCGAAGGGAATGGACACAGATACGCAGTATTTT
-	TRBV7-1	TRBD1	TRBJ1-1	CASSPDRGRLTEAFF	TGTGCCAGCAGCCCTGACAGGGGGCGACTCACTGAAGCTTTCTTT
-	TRBV19	-	TRBJ2-1	CATTPPGEFDEQFF	TGTGCCACTACCCCGCCGGGAGAGTTTGATGAGCAGTTCTTC
-	TRBV5-1	-	TRBJ2-5	CASSLGGAQETQYF	TGCGCCAGCAGCTTGGGGGGGGCCCAAGAGACCCAGTACTTC
-	TRBV28	-	TRBJ2-3	CASSLFARGPSTDTQYF	TGTGCCAGCAGTTTATTTGCCAGGGGTCCTAGCACAGATACGCAGTATTTT
-	TRBV7-1	-	TRBJ1-2	CASTPSDSGYGYTF	TGTGCCAGCACCCCTTCGGACAGCGGCTATGGCTACACCTTC
-	TRBV14	-	TRBJ2-5	CASSAMLGQETQYF	TGTGCCAGCAGCGCCATGCTGGGACAAGAGACCCAGTACTTC
-	TRBV6-7	-	TRBJ1-4	CASRDPRSEKLFF	TGTGCCAGTCGGGACCCACGAAGTGAAAAACTGTTTTTT
-	TRBV10-2	-	TRBJ1-5	CASSFMEYQPQHF	TGCGCCAGCAGCTTCATGGAATACCAGCCCCAGCATTTT
-	TRBV19	TRBD1	TRBJ1-4	CASSLRTGQMGGLFF	TGTGCCAGTAGTTTGAGGACAGGCCAGATGGGGGGACTGTTTTTT